Listed here is a single T cell receptor (beta chain). The antigen is unknown. Brentuximab vedotin exposure varied among the patients, all of whom had relapsed after autologous stem cell transplantation. The sample originates from a study of PD-1 blockade in classical Hodgkin lymphoma. Study summary: Patients were infused with nivolumab 3 mg/kg every 2 weeks.

Study observations and caveats: CD4+ TCR diversity climbed significantly by C4D1, unlike CD8+ TCR diversity. Patients who initiated nivolumab within 1 year of ASCT were excluded.

Sequencing used immunoSEQ multiplex PCR; TCRdb keeps in-frame clones, though not all of them. The sample comprises some 43,000 clones, approximately 90% of which are singletons, and approximately 6% rests with the top ten. The source is a human donor with classical Hodgkin lymphoma. Sequencing used peripheral blood mononuclear cells (PBMCs), obtained before the second cycle of nivolumab.

In DNA, the CDR3 is TGTGCCAGCAGAGACCAAACAGGGGCAAATCAGCCCCAGCATTTT. Its protein is CASRDQTGANQPQHF. V usage is TRBV28 and J usage is TRBJ1-5; 7 bases align to TRBD1. In germline, CDR1 is MDHEN, CDR2 SYDVKM. Germline trimming cut 6 bases from V and 4 bases from J; bases unmatched to any gene: 9. The CDR3 is 15 amino acids.